This entry lists 19 T cell receptor beta chains sequenced from one sample in a study of T-cell memory formation after mild COVID-19. TCRdb re-called the 5' RACE reads through MiXCR, storing one row per CDR3 protein. Here the sample spans 30,000 to 35,000 distinct CDR3 sequences, 7.5% to 8% being singletons. The sequenced sample was PBMCs or a T cell subset sorted from them (not recorded which). These receptor sequences come from a man younger than 30 who had mild COVID-19 (a few samples of this study predate the infection). Cell type and time point are not known.

This clonotype has a count of ten or more. The V and J genes are TRBV27 and TRBJ1-5; D is possibly TRBD1 (5 bases). V lost 1 base and J 1 base, leaving 11 bases between the germline ends. Germline V gene lookup returns CDR1 MNHEY and CDR2 SMNVEV (reference sequence). The CDR3 runs to 16 residues. The CDR3 loop reads CASSLLSGHSNQPQHF. The CDR3 DNA is TGTGCCAGCAGTTTATTGTCGGGGCACAGCAATCAGCCCCAGCATTTT.

This clonotype was seen many times. The chain links TRBV7-9 to TRBJ2-7, with D unresolved. The CDR3 runs to 11 residues. Germline assignment: CDR1 SEHNR and CDR2 FQNEAQ (reference sequence). V shed 4 bases and J shed 6 bases, with 7 bases lying between them. The CDR3 DNA reads TGTGCCAGCAGCTCCTGGGGCGAGCAGTACGTC. This translates into CASSSWGEQYV.

The table lists this clonotype with many counts. The chain uses TRBV11-2 and TRBJ2-4; 8 positions agree with TRBD1. The germline CDR1 and CDR2 sequences are SGHAT and FQNNGV. CDR3 length: 16 amino acids. The ends lost 4 bases at V and 3 bases at J; junction bases unmatched: 8. This CDR3 reads CASSSIRGRDKNIQYF. The DNA for the CDR3 is TGTGCCAGCAGCTCCATCAGGGGGCGAGACAAAAACATTCAGTACTTC.

Concerning this clonotype: A single base separates this from a much larger clone, so it may be a read error. The chain joins TRBV2 to TRBJ1-3, with a tentative D call TRBD1 (6 bases). The CDR3 runs to 16 residues. Germline loops: CDR1 SNHLY, CDR2 FYNNEI. The CDR3 DNA reads TGTGTCAGCAGCCAGATCGACAGGCCGGTGGGAAACACCATATATTTT. It translates to CVSSQIDRPVGNTIYF. The full variable domain, in which reference TRBV2 and TRBJ1-3 provide the parts outside the CDR3, is EPEVTQTPSHQVTQMGQEVILRCVPISNHLYFYWYRQILGQKVEFLVSFYNNEISEKSEIFDDQFSVERPDGSNFTLKIRSTKLEDSAMYFCVSSQIDRPVGNTIYFGEGSWLTVV.

This clonotype appeared a few times. The chain joins TRBV7-2 to TRBJ1-4; D is unclear. The V end was cut by 2 bases, the J end by 5 bases, with 12 bases between. Germline V CDR1 and CDR2: SGHTA, FQGNSA. The CDR3 is 15 amino acids. The CDR3 DNA sequence: TGTGCCAGCAGCTTATACGGAACAAGGAATGAAAAACTGTTTTTT. This encodes CASSLYGTRNEKLFF.

In its sample, this clonotype was seen many times. The gene calls are TRBV5-1 and TRBJ1-3; tentatively, D is TRBD1 (5 bases). Trimming took 4 bases from V and 0 from J, leaving 17 bases between them. Germline V CDR1 and CDR2: SGHRS, YFSETQ. The CDR3 is 17 residues long. CDR3 sequence (DNA): TGCGCCAGCAGCCCAGGCTACAGGCCTGCCTCTGGAAACACCATATATTTT. As protein: CASSPGYRPASGNTIYF.

In nucleotides, the CDR3 is TGTGCCAGCAGTCCGTCCTGGATTAATCAGCCCCAGCATTTT. As protein: CASSPSWINQPQHF. V is TRBV12-3 or TRBV12-4 and J is TRBJ1-5; D gene ambiguous. This CDR3 is built from 14 residues. The germline V and J ends were trimmed by 5 bases and 4 bases, with 12 bases remaining between them.

This chain connects TRBV10-1 to TRBJ2-1; TRBD1 aligns across 8 bases. The CDR3 is 15 amino acids. Looked up from germline, CDR1 is WNHNN and CDR2 is SYGVQD (reference sequence). Unmatched junction bases numbered 10, after V lost 5 bases and J lost 7 bases. CDR3 amino acids: CASSSGQDARNEQFF. The CDR3 DNA follows: TGCGCCAGCAGTTCGGGACAGGATGCACGTAATGAGCAGTTCTTC.

This clonotype was detected many times. This sequence joins TRBV5-1 and TRBJ1-4; possibly TRBD1 for D (5 bases). Germline values: CDR1 SGHRS, CDR2 YFSETQ. V lost 0 bases to trimming and J lost 8 bases, with 14 bases between them. This CDR3 has 15 residues. CDR3 sequence: CASSLVLGTGEKLFF. The CDR3 DNA reads TGCGCCAGCAGCTTGGTTCTTGGGACGGGGGAAAAACTGTTTTTT. The full variable domain, its missing parts supplied by reference TRBV5-1 and TRBJ1-4, is KAGVTQTPRYLIKTRGQQVTLSCSPISGHRSVSWYQQTPGQGLQFLFEYFSETQRNKGNFPGRFSGRQFSNSRSEMNVSTLELGDSALYLCASSLVLGTGEKLFFGSGTQLSVL.

Judged by abundance, this clonotype is medium-sized. V is TRBV20-1 and J is TRBJ2-3; D ambiguous. The CDR3 runs 13 residues. In germline, CDR1 is DFQATT, CDR2 SNEGSKA (reference sequence). V was trimmed by 6 bases and J by 3 bases, leaving 13 bases between them. CDR3 residues: CSADERGTDTQYF. As DNA, the CDR3 is TGCAGTGCCGACGAACGAGGAACAGATACGCAGTATTTT.

At least ten counts were recorded for this clonotype. V usage is TRBV5-6 and J usage is TRBJ2-3; TRBD2 is a possible D gene (5 bases). Germline V gene data show CDR1 as SGHDT and CDR2 as YYEEEE. The ends were cut back, 4 bases at V and 0 bases at J, with 12 bases in the middle. The CDR3 is 15 amino acids. The CDR3 DNA follows: TGTGCCAGCAGCATCTGGACTTCTAGCACAGATACGCAGTATTTT. Translating it yields CASSIWTSSTDTQYF.

This clonotype was found a few times. CDR3 sequence (DNA): TGTGCCAGCAGCGAAACCCCGGACCCTTCCTATGGCTACACCTTC. It is translated as CASSETPDPSYGYTF. V and J are TRBV9 and TRBJ1-2; D unresolved. CDR1 and CDR2 from the germline V gene are SGDLS and YYNGEE. The CDR3 length is 15 residues. Trimming removed 3 bases at V and 4 bases at J, with 16 bases between.

This clonotype was observed many times. The chain links TRBV18 to TRBJ2-5; the D gene is possibly TRBD2 (5 bases). Germline CDR1 and CDR2: KGHSH and LQKENI. CDR3 length: 13 amino acids. V lost 3 bases and J lost 5, with 10 bases in between. In DNA, the CDR3 is TGTGCCAGCTCACCCGGGGTCGTGGAGACCCAGTACTTC. It is translated as CASSPGVVETQYF. The whole variable domain, remainder taken from reference TRBV18 and TRBJ2-5, is NAGVMQNPRHLVRRRGQEARLRCSPMKGHSHVYWYRQLPEEGLKFMVYLQKENIIDESGMPKERFSAEFPKEGPSILRIQQVVRGDSAAYFCASSPGVVETQYFGPGTRLLVL.

This clonotype was observed many times. The J gene is TRBJ1-2, the V gene TRBV27; D gene uncertain. Germline values: CDR1 MNHEY, CDR2 SMNVEV (reference sequence). V was trimmed by 6 bases and J by 6 bases, leaving 8 bases between them. The CDR3 length is 11 residues. The CDR3 coding sequence is TGTGCCAGCAGCAAGGGCAATGGCTACACCTTC. This sequence encodes CASSKGNGYTF.

J is TRBJ2-2 and V is TRBV29-1; TRBD2 aligns across 9 bases. The germline gives CDR1 SQVTM, CDR2 ANQGSEA. The CDR3 consists of 12 residues. CDR3: CVGGRATGELFF. Here the CDR3 DNA reads TGCGTAGGCGGGAGGGCCACCGGGGAGCTGTTTTTT.

This clonotype occurred many times. V and J are TRBV7-9 and TRBJ1-6; perhaps TRBD1 as D (5 bases). Germline V gene lookup returns CDR1 SEHNR and CDR2 FQNEAQ (reference sequence). The germline V and J ends were trimmed by 1 base and 8 bases, with 9 bases remaining between them. The CDR3 consists of 14 residues. The CDR3 region is CASSLEDTDSPLHF. CDR3 nucleotides: TGTGCCAGCAGCTTAGAGGACACGGATTCACCCCTCCACTTT.

There are a few counts of this clonotype. The V gene is TRBV5-6, the J gene TRBJ2-1; maybe TRBD2 (7 bases). Germline loops: CDR1 SGHDT, CDR2 YYEEEE. V dropped 1 base and J dropped 9 bases, with 14 bases sitting between them. This CDR3 comprises 14 residues. This CDR3 is CASSLWGGPVEQFF. Here the CDR3 DNA reads TGTGCCAGCAGCTTGTGGGGGGGGCCGGTTGAGCAGTTCTTC.

The rearrangement uses TRBV3-1 and TRBJ1-4, with unresolved D. CDR1 is LGHDT, CDR2 YNNKEL, per germline (reference sequence). V lost 3 bases and J lost 4, with 6 bases in between. The CDR3 runs to 13 residues. The CDR3 loop is CASSHRDNEKLFF. The CDR3 nucleotides read TGTGCCAGCAGCCACCGGGATAATGAAAAACTGTTTTTT.

The chain joins TRBV24-1 to TRBJ2-1; 13 bases match TRBD2. Germline-derived CDR1 and CDR2 are KGHDR and SFDVKD. The J segment lost 0 bases and the V segment lost 9 bases, leaving 13 bases of the junction unmatched. CDR3 length: 19 residues. CDR3 DNA: TGTGCCACCCAAGGGCCGGGACTAGCGGGATCAAGCTCCTACAATGAGCAGTTCTTC. Its translation: CATQGPGLAGSSSYNEQFF.